The rows below give T cell receptor beta chains drawn from one sample of a study of healthy donors' naive CD4 and CD8 T cells. MiXCR, run by TCRdb on the reads, gives a single entry per CDR3 protein. The table records about 200,000 distinct CDR3 sequences, over 60% of them present only once. Specimen: naive CD4+ and CD8+ T cells sorted from blood, pooled from several donors. Every receptor here comes from a pool of human donors in good health; the sample pools cells from several healthy donors. Each CDR3 is given with its conserved first and last residue. Fields, in order: clone size, J gene, D gene, V gene, CDR3 DNA, CDR3 protein. The D gene is left open where the match is weak. Clone size is not always given. Where it is, it says once, few, many or a class for expanded clones.

.,TRBJ2-4,.,TRBV10-1,TGCGCCAGCAGTGCGGGACTCCCGGAGGGGCACATTCAGTACTTC,CASSAGLPEGHIQYF
.,TRBJ2-3,.,TRBV4-1,TGCGCCAGCAGCCAACCCCAAATGGTTTATACGCAGTATTTT,CASSQPQMVYTQYF
.,TRBJ2-7,TRBD1,TRBV5-1,TGCGCCAGCAGCTTCGGACAGGGGTTGAACGAGCAGTACTTC,CASSFGQGLNEQYF
.,TRBJ2-1,TRBD2,TRBV11-1,TGTGCCAGCAGCTTGGGACTAGCGGGGCTGGATGAGCAGTTCTTC,CASSLGLAGLDEQFF
.,TRBJ2-2,TRBD1,TRBV29-1,TGCAGTGGGACCGGGACAGGGAGGTTCGGCACCGGGGAGCTGTTTTTT,CSGTGTGRFGTGELFF
.,TRBJ2-2,.,TRBV19,TGTGCCAGTACACGCACGAACACCGGGGAGCTGTTTTTT,CASTRTNTGELFF
.,TRBJ2-7,.,TRBV20-1,TGCAGTGCTAGCCGGGGAATAACCTACGAGCAGTACTTC,CSASRGITYEQYF
few,TRBJ2-5,.,TRBV6-5,TGTGCCAGCAGAACCCAATTGGAGACCCAGTACTTC,CASRTQLETQYF
.,TRBJ2-3,.,TRBV19,TGTGCCAGTAGTAGGGGACCGAGCACAGATACGCAGTATTTT,CASSRGPSTDTQYF
.,TRBJ2-1,TRBD2,TRBV6-1,TGTGCCAGCAGTGAAGGTAGCGGGAGGGCCAATGAGCAGTTCTTC,CASSEGSGRANEQFF
once,TRBJ2-7,TRBD1,TRBV27,TGTGCCAGCAGCTCCGGGACAGGGGGCGCCGAGCAGTACTTC,CASSSGTGGAEQYF
.,TRBJ1-1,.,TRBV19,TGTGCCAGTAGTGACCCTGCTTACAGGGACACTGAAGCTTTCTTT,CASSDPAYRDTEAFF
.,TRBJ2-3,.,TRBV28,TGTGCCAGCAGTTTATTATTCCTTAGCGGTAGCACAGATACGCAGTATTTT,CASSLLFLSGSTDTQYF
few,TRBJ1-5,.,TRBV6-2/TRBV6-3,TGTGCCAGCAGTTATACTATCGGCCAGCCCCAGCATTTT,CASSYTIGQPQHF
few,TRBJ2-3,TRBD1,TRBV29-1,TGCAGCTCCCGGGACAGGGGAGACGCAGATACGCAGTATTTT,CSSRDRGDADTQYF
.,TRBJ1-1,.,TRBV12-3/TRBV12-4,TGTGCCAGCAGTTTAAAGTTGAACACTGAAGCTTTCTTT,CASSLKLNTEAFF
.,TRBJ2-1,TRBD1,TRBV19,TGTGCCAGTAGTATAACAGGGGGCGGCTCCTACAATGAGCAGTTCTTC,CASSITGGGSYNEQFF
once,TRBJ2-3,TRBD1,TRBV4-3,TGCGCCAGCAGCCCGGGACAGGGGACGACAGATACGCAGTATTTT,CASSPGQGTTDTQYF
.,TRBJ2-7,TRBD2,TRBV27,TGTGCCAGCAGTCCAGCGGGGGGACTAACCGCCTACGAGCAGTACTTC,CASSPAGGLTAYEQYF
.,TRBJ2-1,.,TRBV6-5,TGTGCCAGCAGTAATGGACGTTCGTCCTACAATGAGCAGTTCTTC,CASSNGRSSYNEQFF
.,TRBJ1-2,TRBD1,TRBV6-6,TGTGCCAGCAGTTATCATACAGGGGACGGCTATGGCTACACCTTC,CASSYHTGDGYGYTF
.,TRBJ2-1,TRBD1,TRBV5-5,TGTGCCAGCAGCTTGTTGGGACAGGGCTACAATGAGCAGTTCTTC,CASSLLGQGYNEQFF
once,TRBJ2-1,.,TRBV29-1,TGCAGCGTTGAAGGCACAGGACCCTCCTACAATGAGCAGTTCTTC,CSVEGTGPSYNEQFF
few,TRBJ2-1,.,TRBV12-3/TRBV12-4,TGTGCCAGCAGTTTCATCAATGAGCAGTTCTTC,CASSFINEQFF
.,TRBJ2-5,TRBD2,TRBV11-2,TGTGCCAGCAGCCCGTTAGGACTAGCGGGGGGAGAGACCCAGTACTTC,CASSPLGLAGGETQYF
.,TRBJ2-1,.,TRBV29-1,TGCAGCGTTCGCCAAGGCTCCTACAATGAGCAGTTCTTC,CSVRQGSYNEQFF
.,TRBJ2-1,TRBD2,TRBV29-1,TGCAGCGTTGAAGAATTCGGGACTAGCGGGAAATTAAGCAATGAGCAGTTCTTC,CSVEEFGTSGKLSNEQFF
.,TRBJ1-5,.,TRBV6-5,TGTGCCAGCAGGCCCGACAGGAGCCGGCTTAGTCAGCCCCAGCATTTT,CASRPDRSRLSQPQHF
.,TRBJ2-7,.,TRBV29-1,TGCAGCGTTGCTGGGTATAATAACGAGCAGTACTTC,CSVAGYNNEQYF
.,TRBJ2-1,TRBD2,TRBV19,TGCGCCACCCACCCTAGCGGGGTAAGCTCCTACAATGAGCAGTTCTTC,CATHPSGVSSYNEQFF
few,TRBJ2-5,.,TRBV27,TGTGCCAGCAGAAACCTGGGGACCCAGTACTTC,CASRNLGTQYF
.,TRBJ2-3,TRBD2,TRBV20-1,TGCAGTGCTAGTCTTACTAGCGGGAGGGGGGCGCAGTATTTT,CSASLTSGRGAQYF
once,TRBJ1-1,.,TRBV29-1,TGCAGCGTGGCTGGCAGGGCCACTGAAGCTTTCTTT,CSVAGRATEAFF
few,TRBJ2-1,.,TRBV19,TGTGCCAGTAGTATTAGCGGCGGTACCTACAATGAGCAGTTCTTC,CASSISGGTYNEQFF
.,TRBJ1-2,TRBD1,TRBV12-3/TRBV12-4,TGTGCCAGCAGGGGCGGGACAGGGGTCTATGGCTACACCTTC,CASRGGTGVYGYTF
.,TRBJ1-2,.,TRBV27,TGTGCCAGCAGTTTGTCGGGCAGAAACTATGGCTACACCTTC,CASSLSGRNYGYTF
.,TRBJ2-7,TRBD1,TRBV27,TGTGCCAGCAGCCCCAGGGGGACGAAGATAGGGGAGCAGTACTTC,CASSPRGTKIGEQYF
.,TRBJ1-2,.,TRBV29-1,TGCAGCGTTGAGACGGTCGGGGGACTACTCTATGGCTACACCTTC,CSVETVGGLLYGYTF
.,TRBJ2-7,TRBD2,TRBV19,TGTGCCAGTAGTATCGGAATAGCGGGGGGTGCGAGCTCCTACGAGCAGTACTTC,CASSIGIAGGASSYEQYF
.,TRBJ2-1,TRBD2,TRBV11-2,TGTGCCAGCGGACGAGACCGCGCGGGAGGCTCCTACAATGAGCAGTTCTTC,CASGRDRAGGSYNEQFF
.,TRBJ2-3,TRBD2,TRBV4-1,TGCGCCAGCAGCCAAGAAAGACTAGCGGGACAGGCAGATACGCAGTATTTT,CASSQERLAGQADTQYF
.,TRBJ2-1,TRBD2,TRBV29-1,TGCAGCGTCGCTGCTAGGCTAGCGGATTACAATGAGCAGTTCTTC,CSVAARLADYNEQFF
once,TRBJ1-2,.,TRBV29-1,TGCAGCGTTGAGGGCAGGGGACTCTATGGCTACACCTTC,CSVEGRGLYGYTF
.,TRBJ2-7,.,TRBV21-1,TGTGCCAGCAACGGACAGGGACTCGAGCAGTACTTC,CASNGQGLEQYF
.,TRBJ2-3,.,TRBV27,TGTGCCAGCAGTCCTACCCAACTGTTCACAGATACGCAGTATTTT,CASSPTQLFTDTQYF
.,TRBJ2-5,.,TRBV29-1,TGCAGCGTTGAACGGGTAGGGAGCGGTGAGACCCAGTACTTC,CSVERVGSGETQYF
.,TRBJ2-7,TRBD1,TRBV7-2,TGTGCCAGCAGATACGGTGGACAGGGGGACTACGAGCAGTACTTC,CASRYGGQGDYEQYF
.,TRBJ2-2,.,TRBV29-1,TGCAGCGTCCGTCAGGCCGGGGAGCTGTTTTTT,CSVRQAGELFF
once,TRBJ2-1,.,TRBV19,TGTGCCAGTAGTCCCTACCTGAGCTACAATGAGCAGTTCTTC,CASSPYLSYNEQFF
.,TRBJ1-1,TRBD1,TRBV29-1,TGCAGCGGGGACAGGGGGCAGGGGACTGAAGCTTTCTTT,CSGDRGQGTEAFF
.,TRBJ2-7,.,TRBV30,TGTGCCTGGATCGACAGTTCCTACGAGCAGTACTTC,CAWIDSSYEQYF
.,TRBJ2-3,.,TRBV11-2,TGTGCCAGCATCCTTGGGGACAAAACAGATACGCAGTATTTT,CASILGDKTDTQYF
.,TRBJ2-7,.,TRBV20-1,TGCAGTGCTAGAGTCAGCTCCTACGAGCAGTACTTC,CSARVSSYEQYF